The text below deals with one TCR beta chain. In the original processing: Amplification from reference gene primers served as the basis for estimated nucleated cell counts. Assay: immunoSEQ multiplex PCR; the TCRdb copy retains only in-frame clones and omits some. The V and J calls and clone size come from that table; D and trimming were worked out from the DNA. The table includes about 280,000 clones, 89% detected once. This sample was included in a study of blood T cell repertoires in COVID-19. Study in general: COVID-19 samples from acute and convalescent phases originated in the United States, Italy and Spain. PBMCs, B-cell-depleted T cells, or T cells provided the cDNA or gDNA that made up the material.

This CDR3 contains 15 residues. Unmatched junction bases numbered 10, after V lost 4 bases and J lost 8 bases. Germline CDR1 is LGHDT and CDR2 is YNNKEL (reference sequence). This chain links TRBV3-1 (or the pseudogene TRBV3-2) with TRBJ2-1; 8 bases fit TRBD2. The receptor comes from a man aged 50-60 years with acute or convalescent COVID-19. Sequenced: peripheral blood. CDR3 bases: TGTGCCAGCAGCCCACCGGGACTAGTGGGCCATGAGCAGTTCTTC. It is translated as CASSPPGLVGHEQFF.